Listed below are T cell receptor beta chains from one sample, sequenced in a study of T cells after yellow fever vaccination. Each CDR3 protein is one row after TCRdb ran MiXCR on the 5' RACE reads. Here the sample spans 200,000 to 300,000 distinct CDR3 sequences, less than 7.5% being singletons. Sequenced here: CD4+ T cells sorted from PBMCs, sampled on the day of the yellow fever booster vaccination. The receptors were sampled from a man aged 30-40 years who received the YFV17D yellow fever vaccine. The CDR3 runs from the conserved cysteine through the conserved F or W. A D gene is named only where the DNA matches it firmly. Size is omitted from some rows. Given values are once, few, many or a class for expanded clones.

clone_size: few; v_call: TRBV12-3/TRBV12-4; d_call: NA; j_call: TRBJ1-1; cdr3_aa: CASSRSDRNTEAFF; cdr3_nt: TGTGCCAGCAGTCGTTCGGATAGAAACACTGAAGCTTTCTTT
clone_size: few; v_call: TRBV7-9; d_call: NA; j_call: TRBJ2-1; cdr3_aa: CASSLAGWRSNEQFF; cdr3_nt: TGTGCCAGCAGCTTAGCAGGTTGGCGATCCAATGAGCAGTTCTTC
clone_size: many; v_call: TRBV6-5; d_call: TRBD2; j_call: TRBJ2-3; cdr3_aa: CASSYRTSGTDTQYF; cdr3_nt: TGTGCCAGCAGTTACCGGACTAGCGGCACAGATACGCAGTATTTT
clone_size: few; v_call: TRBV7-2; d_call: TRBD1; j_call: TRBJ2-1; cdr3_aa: CASSRGDRGTHNEQFF; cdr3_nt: TGTGCCAGCAGCCGAGGGGACAGGGGGACCCACAATGAGCAGTTCTTC
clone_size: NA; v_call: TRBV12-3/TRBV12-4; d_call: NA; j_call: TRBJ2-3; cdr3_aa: CASSLAGGTTDTQYF; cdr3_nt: TGTGCCAGCAGTTTAGCGGGAGGAACCACAGATACGCAGTATTTT
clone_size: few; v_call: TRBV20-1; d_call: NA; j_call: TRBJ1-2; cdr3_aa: CSARDGSNYGYTF; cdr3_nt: TGCAGTGCTAGAGACGGATCTAACTATGGCTACACCTTC
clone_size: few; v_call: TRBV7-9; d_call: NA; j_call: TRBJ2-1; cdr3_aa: CASSLGDLSYNEQFF; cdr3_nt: TGTGCCAGCAGCCTGGGGGACCTCTCCTACAATGAGCAGTTCTTC
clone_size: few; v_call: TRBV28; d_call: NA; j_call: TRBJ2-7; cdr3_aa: CASSGPPLYEQYF; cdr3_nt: TGTGCCAGCAGCGGCCCGCCCCTCTACGAGCAGTACTTC
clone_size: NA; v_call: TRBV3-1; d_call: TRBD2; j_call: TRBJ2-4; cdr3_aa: CASSQGSGLAGLNIQYF; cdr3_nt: TGTGCCAGCAGCCAAGGGTCGGGGCTAGCGGGCCTAAACATTCAGTACTTC
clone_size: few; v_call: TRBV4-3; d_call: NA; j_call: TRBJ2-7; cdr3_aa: CASSQDINTLGQYF; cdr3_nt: TGCGCCAGCAGCCAAGATATTAACACCCTCGGGCAGTACTTC
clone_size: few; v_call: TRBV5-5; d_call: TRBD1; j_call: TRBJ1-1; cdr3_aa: CASSSPTGVRAFF; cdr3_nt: TGTGCCAGCAGCTCCCCTACAGGGGTAAGAGCTTTCTTT
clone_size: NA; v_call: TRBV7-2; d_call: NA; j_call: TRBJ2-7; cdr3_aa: CASSLSRGRYEQYF; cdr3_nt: TGTGCCAGCAGCTTATCTAGGGGTCGGTACGAGCAGTACTTC
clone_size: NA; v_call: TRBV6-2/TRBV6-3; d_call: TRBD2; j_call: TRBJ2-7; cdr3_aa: CASSRAGGNEQYF; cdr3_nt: TGTGCCAGCAGTCGAGCGGGAGGGAACGAGCAGTACTTC
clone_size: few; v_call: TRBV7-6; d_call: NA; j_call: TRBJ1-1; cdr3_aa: CASSPIRVGRGDLAEAFF; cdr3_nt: TGTGCCAGCAGCCCCATAAGAGTTGGGCGAGGGGACTTGGCTGAAGCTTTCTTT